One sample yielded the 30 T cell receptor beta chains listed below, sequenced in a study of T-cell memory formation after mild COVID-19. TCRdb re-derived calls from the 5' RACE reads in MiXCR, one entry per CDR3 protein. Of about 340,000 distinct CDR3 sequences listed, 20% to 25% are singletons. The sequenced sample consisted of PBMCs or a T cell subset sorted from them (not recorded which). The receptors shown here come from a young man who had mild COVID-19 (a few samples of this study predate the infection). Cell type and time point are not known.

This clonotype has more than one count but fewer than ten. The chain combines TRBV12-3 or TRBV12-4 with TRBJ2-6; 8 bases match TRBD1. V lost 7 bases, J lost 2 bases, and 4 bases stayed unmatched. This CDR3 is 15 amino acids long. CDR3 sequence: CASTPGGAGANVLTF. In nucleotides, the CDR3 is TGTGCCAGCACCCCAGGGGGCGCTGGGGCCAACGTCCTGACTTTC.

This clonotype was picked up a small number of times. The chain couples TRBV5-1 to TRBJ2-5; D unclear. The CDR3 covers 14 residues. V shed 4 bases and J shed 5 bases, with 15 bases lying between them. Germline values: CDR1 SGHRS, CDR2 YFSETQ. The CDR3 loop reads CASSEPTGSETQYF. The CDR3 bases are TGCGCCAGCAGCGAACCGACCGGGTCGGAGACCCAGTACTTC.

The CDR3 loop reads CASSYDPSADTQYF. The CDR3, as DNA: TGTGCCAGCAGCTATGACCCGTCGGCAGATACGCAGTATTTT. The chain carries TRBV7-3 and TRBJ2-3, with D uncertain. The V and J ends lost 4 bases and 4 bases respectively, with 12 bases between them. Germline V gene sequence: CDR1 SGHTA, CDR2 FQGTGA. This CDR3 is built from 14 residues.

CDR3 amino acids: CASSLKGLADTQYF. The CDR3 DNA sequence: TGCGCCAGCAGCTTGAAGGGGTTAGCGGATACGCAGTATTTT. J is TRBJ2-3 and V is TRBV5-1; perhaps D is TRBD1 or TRBD2 (5 bases each). CDR1 and CDR2 (germline): SGHRS, YFSETQ. CDR3 size: 14 residues. V shed 1 base and J shed 6 bases, with 12 bases lying between them.

This clonotype was counted many times. The J gene is TRBJ2-3, the V gene TRBV6-4; perhaps TRBD2 as D (6 bases). Germline V lookup: CDR1 MRHNA, CDR2 SNTAGT. The CDR3 is 15 residues long. V was trimmed by 0 bases and J by 2 bases, leaving 9 bases between them. CDR3 amino acids: CASSDSSSATDTQYF. The CDR3 bases are TGTGCCAGCAGTGACTCGTCTAGCGCCACAGATACGCAGTATTTT.

This clonotype was picked up a small number of times. One end of the junction is discordant with germline, which a read error may explain. The chain links TRBV7-7 to TRBJ2-5, with D possibly being TRBD1 or TRBD2 (5 bases each). The CDR3 runs 15 residues. Germline V CDR1 and CDR2: SSHAT, FNYEAQ (reference sequence). The CDR3 coding sequence is TGTGCTAGCAGCCCCGCCGGGGCCGTCGGGCAGACCCAGTACTTC. As protein: CASSPAGAVGQTQYF.

This clonotype was seen a handful of times. V gene TRBV7-2 combines with J gene TRBJ2-3, with D perhaps TRBD2 (6 bases). This CDR3 comprises 16 residues. The V gene lost 1 base and the J gene lost 7 bases, with 18 bases spanning the gap. Germline V gives CDR1 SGHTA, CDR2 FQGNSA. This chain's CDR3 is CASSLDGGAGIHTQYF. CDR3 DNA sequence: TGTGCCAGCAGCTTAGATGGCGGGGCGGGCATACATACGCAGTATTTT.

There are a few counts of this clonotype. The chain links TRBV7-9 to TRBJ2-1; TRBD1 might be the D (6 bases). V lost 5 bases and J 9 bases, leaving 20 bases between the germline ends. The CDR3 contains 15 residues. The germline V gene encodes CDR1 SEHNR and CDR2 FQNEAQ (reference sequence). For the CDR3, the DNA is TGTGCCAGCAGCCGAACCGAAACAGGGTTGGGTGAGCAGTTCTTC. It is translated as CASSRTETGLGEQFF.

The chain carries TRBV6-6 and TRBJ1-6, with D perhaps matching TRBD1 (5 bases). Per germline, CDR1 MNHNY and CDR2 SVGAGI (reference sequence). V was pared by 1 base and J by 0 bases, with 19 bases between. The CDR3 has 20 amino acids. In DNA form, the CDR3 reads TGTGCCAGCAGTTACTTCGCCCCGGGGGATTCTAGCTCCTATAATTCACCCCTCCACTTT. It codes for CASSYFAPGDSSSYNSPLHF.

This sequence joins TRBV10-2 and TRBJ2-2, with D unresolved. CDR3 length equals 15 residues. V lost 0 bases, J lost 0 bases, and 5 bases lay in between. Germline values: CDR1 WSHSY, CDR2 SAAADI. The CDR3, as DNA: TGCGCCAGCAGTGAGTCCGGTCCGAACACCGGGGAGCTGTTTTTT. Residues: CASSESGPNTGELFF.

There are a few counts of this clonotype. The rearrangement links TRBV28 to TRBJ2-1; 8 bases map to TRBD1. From germline, CDR1 is MDHEN and CDR2 SYDVKM. The junction had 10 bases not matched to a gene; V was cut back by 8 bases and J by 10 bases. The CDR3 consists of 13 residues. The DNA for the CDR3 is TGTGCCAGCGTGCAGGGGGCGCTGGACGAGCAGTTCTTC. Protein sequence: CASVQGALDEQFF.

This clonotype has a handful of counts. The chain combines TRBV20-1 with TRBJ2-2; D might be TRBD1 or TRBD2, each matching 6 bases. The V end lost 0 bases, the J end lost 4 bases, and 15 bases lay between the germline ends. In germline, CDR1 is DFQATT, CDR2 SNEGSKA (reference sequence). The CDR3 covers 16 residues. The CDR3 region is CSARDRWGASTGELFF. In DNA, the CDR3 is TGCAGTGCTAGAGATCGTTGGGGGGCGAGCACCGGGGAGCTGTTTTTT.

V usage is TRBV20-1 and J usage is TRBJ1-1; D gene uncertain. The CDR3 contains 12 residues. The germline CDR1 and CDR2 sequences are DFQATT and SNEGSKA (reference sequence). V was trimmed by 2 bases and J by 4 bases, leaving 8 bases between them. The CDR3, as DNA: TGCAGTGCTAGACAGGCGGGCACTGAAGCTTTCTTT. The encoded protein is CSARQAGTEAFF.

V is TRBV4-1 and J is TRBJ1-1; D gene unclear. This CDR3 is 13 amino acids long. Trimming left V 6 bases short and J 5 bases short, with 13 bases between. The germline CDR1 and CDR2 sequences are MGHRA and YSYEKL. The CDR3 sequence is CASRGHQRTEAFF. The CDR3, as DNA: TGCGCCAGCAGAGGGCACCAGAGGACTGAAGCTTTCTTT.

This clonotype was counted only a few times. The chain combines TRBV6-1 with TRBJ2-1; 8 positions match TRBD1. Trimming at V came to 7 bases and at J to 4 bases, leaving 9 bases not matched to a gene. CDR1 is MNHNS, CDR2 SASEGT, per germline. The CDR3 loop spans 15 amino acids. The CDR3 region is CASTLYRDRYNEQFF. In DNA form, the CDR3 reads TGTGCCAGCACCCTGTACCGGGACAGGTACAATGAGCAGTTCTTC.

This clonotype occurred a few times. The chain joins TRBV11-2 to TRBJ2-1; TRBD2 matches 11 bases. This CDR3 spans 14 amino acids. Trimming at V came to 6 bases and at J to 6 bases, leaving 4 bases not matched to a gene. The V gene's germline CDR1 is SGHAT and CDR2 FQNNGV. CDR3 region: CASRLTSGVNEQFF. The CDR3 nucleotides are TGTGCCAGCAGACTGACTAGCGGGGTCAATGAGCAGTTCTTC.

This clonotype was found many times. The chain recombines TRBV7-9 with TRBJ2-3; D not resolved. The CDR3 runs to 15 residues. Germline lookup yields CDR1 SEHNR and CDR2 FQNEAQ (reference sequence). V lost 5 bases and J lost 0, with 12 bases in between. The CDR3 is CASSPTTYSTDTQYF. The CDR3 DNA follows: TGTGCCAGCAGCCCAACCACGTATAGCACAGATACGCAGTATTTT.

This clonotype was observed a handful of times. The chain carries TRBV7-9 and TRBJ1-1; D is uncertain. The germline gives CDR1 SEHNR, CDR2 FQNEAQ (reference sequence). The CDR3 runs 15 residues. V was pared by 5 bases and J by 1 base, with 14 bases between. Written as DNA, the CDR3 is TGTGCCAGCAGCCAACCGAGTGGACGGAACACTGAAGCTTTCTTT. Its translation: CASSQPSGRNTEAFF.

Here the CDR3 reads CSAHGYIKGRTEAFF. The CDR3 DNA sequence: TGCAGTGCCCACGGATATATCAAGGGAAGGACTGAAGCTTTCTTT. The genes are TRBV20-1 and TRBJ1-1; D is unresolved. Germline V CDR1 and CDR2: DFQATT, SNEGSKA (reference sequence). The CDR3 contains 15 residues. Trimming took off 6 bases at V and 5 bases at J, with 22 bases between the two ends.

This chain connects TRBV5-1 to TRBJ2-1; tentative D call: TRBD1 (5 bases). Germline CDR1 is SGHRS and CDR2 is YFSETQ. Deletions cut 3 bases from V and 8 bases from J, with 18 bases between. CDR3 length equals 15 residues. This chain's CDR3 is CASSSGQGILYEQFF. DNA of the CDR3: TGCGCCAGCAGCTCTGGCCAGGGAATTCTCTATGAGCAGTTCTTC.

This clonotype was detected a few times. The rearrangement links TRBV20-1 to TRBJ1-1, with a possible D match to TRBD1 (5 bases). The CDR3 spans 13 residues. V was shortened by 0 bases and J by 11 bases, with 16 bases between the two germline ends. Germline lookup yields CDR1 DFQATT and CDR2 SNEGSKA (reference sequence). The DNA of the CDR3 is TGCAGTGCTAGAGATAGGGGCGAGGGCAAGGCTTTCTTT. Translating it yields CSARDRGEGKAFF.

This clonotype turned up a few times. The chain employs TRBV28 and TRBJ1-1; no definite D call. The CDR3 spans 14 residues. In germline, CDR1 is MDHEN, CDR2 SYDVKM. Trimming took off 1 base at V and 1 base at J, with 7 bases between the two ends. CDR3 sequence reads: CASSLSFQNTEAFF. In DNA form, the CDR3 reads TGTGCCAGCAGTTTATCATTTCAGAACACTGAAGCTTTCTTT.

The chain combines TRBV5-1 with TRBJ2-1; D might be TRBD2 (7 bases). Deletions cut 2 bases from V and 7 bases from J, with 25 bases between. The germline V gene has CDR1 SGHRS and CDR2 YFSETQ. The CDR3 contains 18 residues. The CDR3 DNA follows: TGCGCCAGCAGCTTACGGTCCCCCGGGACATCGGGGGGTAATGAGCAGTTCTTC. It encodes CASSLRSPGTSGGNEQFF.

The V and J genes are TRBV29-1 and TRBJ2-7, with D perhaps matching TRBD1 or TRBD2 (5 bases each). The germline CDR1 and CDR2 sequences are SQVTM and ANQGSEA. The CDR3 sequence is 12 residues long. V was trimmed by 5 bases and J by 6 bases, leaving 14 bases between them. The CDR3 spells CSVHDREGEQYV. CDR3 sequence (DNA): TGCAGCGTTCACGACAGAGAGGGCGAGCAGTACGTC.

The rearrangement links TRBV4-1 to TRBJ2-7, with D perhaps matching TRBD1 (5 bases). This CDR3 is 17 amino acids long. V was trimmed by 0 bases and J by 3 bases, leaving 18 bases between them. Germline V gives CDR1 MGHRA, CDR2 YSYEKL. The CDR3 sequence is CASSQDYFSGRFYEQYF. The DNA of the CDR3 is TGCGCCAGCAGCCAAGATTATTTTTCAGGGCGGTTCTACGAGCAGTACTTC.

In this sample, this clonotype turned up many times. The V gene is TRBV3-1, the J gene TRBJ1-1, with no clear D. The V and J ends lost 4 bases and 7 bases respectively, with 10 bases between them. This CDR3 spans 12 amino acids. Looked up from germline, CDR1 is LGHDT and CDR2 is YNNKEL (reference sequence). This CDR3 reads CASSPNEGEAFF. For the CDR3, the DNA is TGTGCCAGCAGCCCTAATGAAGGTGAAGCTTTCTTT.

A word on this clonotype: A read error may explain this, as a much larger clone is one base away. V gene TRBV6-2 or TRBV6-3 combines with J gene TRBJ1-2, with D perhaps matching TRBD1 (5 bases). The CDR3 runs 14 residues. Between the trimmed V and J ends, which lost 7 bases and 2 bases, there was a span of 14 bases. In germline, CDR1 is MNHEY, CDR2 SVGEGT. CDR3 bases: TGTGCCAGCACCGAACCCAGGGTGAACTATGGCTACACCTTC. It encodes CASTEPRVNYGYTF.

V usage is TRBV4-1 and J usage is TRBJ2-3; 9 bases agree with TRBD2. V was clipped by 0 bases and J by 2 bases; unmatched bases: 6. From germline, CDR1 is MGHRA and CDR2 YSYEKL. The CDR3 has 17 amino acids. CDR3 residues: CASSQELTSGFTDTQYF. The CDR3 nucleotides read TGCGCCAGCAGCCAAGAACTGACTAGCGGATTCACAGATACGCAGTATTTT.

The gene calls are TRBV4-1 and TRBJ2-7; TRBD2 agrees at 8 bases. CDR1 is MGHRA and CDR2 is YSYEKL in the germline V gene. The CDR3 extends over 15 amino acids. Trimming cost V 1 base and J 1 base; bases outside gene matches: 3. CDR3 residues: CASSQAPSGSYEQYF. The CDR3 DNA is TGCGCCAGCAGCCAAGCCCCTAGCGGGTCCTACGAGCAGTACTTC.

This clonotype was seen only a few times. V usage is TRBV7-2 and J usage is TRBJ1-3, with a tentative D call TRBD1 (5 bases). Germline V lookup: CDR1 SGHTA, CDR2 FQGNSA. The CDR3 totals 15 residues. V lost 2 bases and J 3 bases, leaving 11 bases between the germline ends. This chain's CDR3 is CASSLYGTGGNTIYF. The CDR3 nucleotides read TGTGCCAGCAGCTTATATGGGACCGGTGGAAACACCATATATTTT.